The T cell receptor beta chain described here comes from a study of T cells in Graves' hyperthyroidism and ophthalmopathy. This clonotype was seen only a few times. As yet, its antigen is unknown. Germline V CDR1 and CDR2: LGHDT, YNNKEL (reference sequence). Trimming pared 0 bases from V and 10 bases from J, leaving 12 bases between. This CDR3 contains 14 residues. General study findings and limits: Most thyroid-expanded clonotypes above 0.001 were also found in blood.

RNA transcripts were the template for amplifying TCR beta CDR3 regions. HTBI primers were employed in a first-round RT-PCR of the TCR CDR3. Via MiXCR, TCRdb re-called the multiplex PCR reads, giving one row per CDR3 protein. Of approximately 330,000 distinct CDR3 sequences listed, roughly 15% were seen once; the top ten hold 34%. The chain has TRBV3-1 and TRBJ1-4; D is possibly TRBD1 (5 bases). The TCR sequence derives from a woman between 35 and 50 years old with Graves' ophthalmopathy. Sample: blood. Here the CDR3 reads CASSQEGTAVKLFF. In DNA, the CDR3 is TGTGCCAGCAGCCAAGAAGGGACGGCTGTAAAACTGTTTTTT.